The clone carrying this T cell receptor (beta chain) has just a few counts. The antigen remains undetermined. The record originates from a study of cytomegalovirus exposure and HLA in healthy donors. The PCR had 60 Vbeta and 13 Jbeta primers. TCRdb's copy holds only in-frame clones and misses some; the assay was immunoSEQ multiplex PCR. The repertoire holds about 130,000 clones, with under 85% as singletons. Study-level results: Reports indicated that the classifier achieved high specificity and sensitivity in diagnosing cytomegalovirus status.

This clonotype was sampled from a boy younger than 18 in good health and CMV-seronegative. Sequencing was done on a sample of PBMCs.

The CDR3 sequence: CARSHNSSGELPYEQYF. The DNA of the CDR3 is TGTGCCAGAAGTCACAACTCTAGCGGGGAGCTTCCCTACGAGCAGTACTTC. The genes are TRBV5-3 and TRBJ2-7; the match to TRBD2 covers 9 bases. Being an ORF, TRBV5-3 has a function that is uncertain. The CDR3 loop spans 17 amino acids. Trimming cost V 5 bases and J 2 bases; bases outside gene matches: 14.